The present T cell receptor (beta chain) was sequenced within a study of identical twins. Study-level points and caveats: Insertions were reduced in abundant cord blood beta clonotypes but not in memory repertoires. There is a chance that invariant MAIT and iNKT cells partially muddied zero-insertion analyses.

Concerning this clonotype itself: Its target is not known.

A template switching step contributed a universal primer site, while unique molecular identifiers were present in the cDNA. TCRdb redid the calling of the 5' RACE reads with MiXCR, one entry per CDR3 protein. The table has 1.5 million to 2 million distinct CDR3 sequences, less than 35% seen once. This clonotype was obtained from a newborn girl in good health. Sequenced input: cord blood.

CDR3 amino acids: CASSFTGRDTQYF. The CDR3 region has the DNA TGTGCCAGCAGTTTTACGGGGAGAGATACGCAGTATTTT. The rearrangement joins TRBV12-3 or TRBV12-4 to TRBJ2-3, with a possible D match to TRBD2 (5 bases). The CDR3 runs to 13 residues. With 3 bases removed from V and 5 bases from J, the gap between germline ends came to 9 bases.